The clone carrying this T cell receptor (beta chain) appeared many times. What it binds is unknown. In terms of origin and age, donors were healthy Caucasian individuals from Russia aged roughly 6 to 95. The data derive from a study of blood T cells in healthy people across ages. About the research overall: In model experiments, template switching was able to capture about one barcoded beta molecule for every two T cells that were present. Points from the study as a whole: The study regarded diversity estimates from one million T cells as underestimates.

Next came a second PCR, run for roughly 6 to 11 cycles, which used a sample-barcoded 5' primer along with a J-beta primer mix. Each cDNA molecule, via a template-switch adaptor with 12 random nucleotides, was tagged. MiXCR, applied by TCRdb to the 5' RACE reads, yields one record per CDR3 protein. The sample carries roughly 640,000 distinct CDR3 sequences, less than 35% recorded once. Germline V gene lookup returns CDR1 DFQATT and CDR2 SNEGSKA (reference sequence). Trimming took 3 bases from V and 0 from J, leaving 9 bases between them. CDR3 length equals 13 residues. This clonotype was obtained from a woman of 80 years or more in good health. The V gene is TRBV20-1, the J gene TRBJ2-7, with D perhaps matching TRBD2 (6 bases). Sequencing was done on a sample of blood. The DNA for the CDR3 is TGCAGTGCTAGCGGGGGACGCTCCTACGAGCAGTACTTC. Its protein is CSASGGRSYEQYF.